The following is a T cell receptor (beta chain) sequence with its context. Per the study methods: Nucleated cell counts were estimated from reference gene primer amplification. Sequenced by immunoSEQ multiplex PCR; TCRdb stores in-frame clones only, minus some. V, J and clone size are taken as reported in that table, and D and trimming were inferred from the DNA itself. The data contain 68,000 or so clones, approximately 90% of them seen just once; the ten biggest clones take up roughly 2.7%. V lost 0 bases and J 4 bases, leaving 14 bases between the germline ends. Germline V gene lookup returns CDR1 KGHSH and CDR2 LQKENI. CDR3 size: 16 residues. This sample stems from a study of blood T cell repertoires in COVID-19. About the study: The United States, Italy and Spain were the sources of the acute and convalescent COVID-19 samples. In each case, the material was cDNA or gDNA derived from T cells, B-cell-depleted T cells, or PBMCs.

The sample comprised peripheral blood. The TCR originated in a man aged 50-60 years with acute or convalescent COVID-19. The chain carries TRBV18 and TRBJ2-3, with D perhaps matching TRBD1 (7 bases). This CDR3 reads CASSPPRQGGADTQYF. The CDR3 DNA sequence: TGTGCCAGCTCACCACCGCGGCAGGGGGGCGCAGATACGCAGTATTTT.